One sample yielded the 11 T cell receptor beta chains listed below, sequenced in a study of blood T cells in healthy people across ages. With a J-beta primer mix and a sample-barcoded 5' primer, a second PCR ran about 7 to 12 cycles. TCRdb used MiXCR to reprocess the 5' RACE reads, holding one entry per CDR3 protein. The sample consists of about 970,000 distinct CDR3 sequences, roughly half of them appearing once. Material for sequencing was blood. These receptor sequences come from an older woman in good health.

In nucleotides, the CDR3 is TGTGCCACCAGAACAGGGGAGCGCACCGGGGAGCTGTTTTTT. This gives the protein CATRTGERTGELFF. The rearrangement joins TRBV24-1 to TRBJ2-2; the match to TRBD1 covers 7 bases. Trimming removed 7 bases from V and 4 bases from J; junction bases left unmatched: 5. Germline V lookup: CDR1 KGHDR, CDR2 SFDVKD. This CDR3 region has 14 residues.

The chain combines TRBV7-2 with TRBJ2-3; D is undetermined. This CDR3 has 14 residues. Trimming removed 7 bases at V and 0 bases at J, with 11 bases between. CDR1 is SGHTA and CDR2 is FQGNSA in the germline V gene. The CDR3 is CASTPQLSTDTQYF. The DNA of the CDR3 is TGTGCCAGCACCCCCCAGCTGAGCACAGATACGCAGTATTTT.

V gene TRBV10-2 combines with J gene TRBJ2-7, with 12 bases that match TRBD2. Germline V gene lookup returns CDR1 WSHSY and CDR2 SAAADI. The V segment lost 7 bases and the J segment 2 bases; nucleotides outside the gene matches: 3. The CDR3 spans 14 residues. The CDR3 sequence: CASIGLAGTYEQYF. For the CDR3, the DNA is TGCGCCAGCATCGGACTAGCGGGGACCTACGAGCAGTACTTC.

The CDR3 nucleotides read TGCAGTGCTAGGGGGACTAGCACCTACGAGCAGTACTTC. As protein: CSARGTSTYEQYF. V is TRBV20-1 and J is TRBJ2-7; 9 bases match TRBD2. In germline, CDR1 is DFQATT, CDR2 SNEGSKA (reference sequence). V lost 3 bases, J lost 2 bases, and 2 bases stayed unmatched. The CDR3 runs 13 residues.

This rearrangement joins TRBV28 to TRBJ2-5; 7 bases fit TRBD2. Judging by the DNA end, TRBJ2-7 fits better; the J call may be wrong. CDR3 size: 15 residues. Germline CDR1 reads MDHEN; CDR2 reads SYDVKM. Here the CDR3 reads CASSFGGGQAYEQYF. The CDR3 nucleotides are TGTGCCAGCAGTTTTGGGGGAGGGCAGGCCTACGAGCAGTACTTC.

This CDR3 reads CASSHSREGRYEQYF. CDR3 in DNA: TGTGCCAGCAGCCACTCGCGGGAGGGCCGCTACGAGCAGTACTTC. The chain has TRBV5-5 and TRBJ2-5; 9 nucleotides match TRBD2. The DNA end favors TRBJ2-7, so the J call may be wrong. The V gene's germline CDR1 is SGHKS and CDR2 YYEKEE (reference sequence). This CDR3 is built from 15 residues.

This chain links TRBV7-3 with TRBJ2-3; D unclear. Germline CDR1 and CDR2: SGHTA and FQGTGA. V lost 0 bases and J 4 bases, leaving 5 bases between the germline ends. The CDR3 contains 13 residues. CDR3 sequence (DNA): TGTGCCAGCAGCTTAACAGGTTCAGATACGCAGTATTTT. Translating gives CASSLTGSDTQYF.

This clonotype was detected only once. The chain links TRBV25-1 to TRBJ2-5; perhaps TRBD2 as D (6 bases). This CDR3 spans 23 amino acids. CDR1 is MGHDK and CDR2 is SYGVNS in the germline V gene. With 5 bases removed from V and 1 base from J, the gap between germline ends came to 38 bases. CDR3 sequence reads: CASSPLEIGRDSTGRSPQETQYF. CDR3 DNA: TGTGCCAGCAGTCCCCTCGAGATTGGGCGGGACTCTACGGGACGCTCGCCCCAAGAGACCCAGTACTTC.

This clonotype has only a few counts. The chain carries TRBV2 and TRBJ2-5; no clear D. With 5 bases removed from V and 4 bases from J, the gap between germline ends came to 17 bases. This CDR3 has 15 amino acids. Germline CDR1 SNHLY, CDR2 FYNNEI. The CDR3 sequence is CASSISEGSGETQYF. In DNA form, the CDR3 reads TGTGCCAGCAGTATCTCCGAAGGGTCCGGAGAGACCCAGTACTTC.

CDR3 loop: CASSDQGRYRPQHF. CDR3 coding DNA: TGTGCCAGCAGTGATCAGGGGCGGTACCGGCCCCAGCATTTT. The V gene is TRBV6-1, the J gene TRBJ1-5; a possible D gene is TRBD1 (6 bases). Trimming removed 3 bases at V and 9 bases at J, with 15 bases between. Germline CDR1 and CDR2: MNHNS and SASEGT. This CDR3 comprises 14 residues.

This CDR3 is CASSQVGLAGGRTYEQYF. CDR3 sequence (DNA): TGCGCCAGCAGCCAAGTGGGACTAGCGGGAGGACGAACCTACGAGCAGTACTTC. The chain carries TRBV4-1 and TRBJ2-7; 15 positions agree with TRBD2. The CDR3 has 18 amino acids. Germline CDR1 is MGHRA and CDR2 is YSYEKL. Trimming at V came to 1 base and at J to 2 bases, leaving 6 bases not matched to a gene.